The present T cell receptor beta chain was sequenced within a study of OX40 agonist ivuxolimab in advanced cancers. From germline, CDR1 is SGHVS and CDR2 FQNEAQ. The CDR3 is made up of 13 amino acids. Some clones are missing from TCRdb's copy, which holds only in-frame ones; the method was immunoSEQ multiplex PCR. The table includes about 62,000 clones, roughly 85% detected once. The chain uses TRBV7-8 and TRBJ2-5; D not certain. The DNA end is more similar to TRBJ2-7, so the J call may be wrong. This specimen was CD4+ or CD8+ T cells sorted from blood, taken in a trial of the OX40 agonist ivuxolimab. The receptor was derived from an adult with an advanced solid tumor such as melanoma, head and neck, liver or kidney cancer. The CDR3 DNA sequence: TGTGCCAGCAGCTTAGGGGGTCGATACGAGCAGTACTTC. Translating it yields CASSLGGRYEQYF.